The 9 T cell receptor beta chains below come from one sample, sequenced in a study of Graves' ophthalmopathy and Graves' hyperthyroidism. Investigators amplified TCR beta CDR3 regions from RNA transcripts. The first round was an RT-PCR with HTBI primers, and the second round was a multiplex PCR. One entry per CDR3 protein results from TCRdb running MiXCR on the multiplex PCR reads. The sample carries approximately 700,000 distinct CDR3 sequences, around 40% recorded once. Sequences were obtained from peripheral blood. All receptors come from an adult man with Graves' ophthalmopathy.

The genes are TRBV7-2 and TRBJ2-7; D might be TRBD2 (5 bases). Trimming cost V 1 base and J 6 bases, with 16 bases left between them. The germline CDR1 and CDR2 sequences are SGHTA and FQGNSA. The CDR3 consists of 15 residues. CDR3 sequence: CASSLGGSGAPEQYF. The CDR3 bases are TGTGCCAGCAGCTTAGGAGGGTCCGGAGCCCCCGAGCAGTACTTC.

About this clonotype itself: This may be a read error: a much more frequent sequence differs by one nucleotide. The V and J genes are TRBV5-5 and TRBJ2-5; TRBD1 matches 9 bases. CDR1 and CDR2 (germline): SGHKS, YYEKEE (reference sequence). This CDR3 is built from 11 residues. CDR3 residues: CASSFRDRDHF. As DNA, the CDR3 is TGTGCCAGCAGCTTCCGGGACAGGGACCACTTC.

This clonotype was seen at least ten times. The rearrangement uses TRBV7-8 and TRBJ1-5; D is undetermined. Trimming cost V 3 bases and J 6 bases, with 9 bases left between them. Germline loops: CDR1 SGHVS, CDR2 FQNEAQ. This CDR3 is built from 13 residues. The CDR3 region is CASSLYGPQPQHF. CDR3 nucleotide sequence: TGTGCCAGCAGCTTGTATGGTCCTCAGCCCCAGCATTTT.

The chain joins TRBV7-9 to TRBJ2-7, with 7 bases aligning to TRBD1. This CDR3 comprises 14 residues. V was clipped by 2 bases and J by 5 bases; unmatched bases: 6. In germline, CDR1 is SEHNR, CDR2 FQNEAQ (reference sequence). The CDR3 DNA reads TGTGCCAGCAGCTTAACAGGGACAGTCAACGAGCAGTACTTC. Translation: CASSLTGTVNEQYF.

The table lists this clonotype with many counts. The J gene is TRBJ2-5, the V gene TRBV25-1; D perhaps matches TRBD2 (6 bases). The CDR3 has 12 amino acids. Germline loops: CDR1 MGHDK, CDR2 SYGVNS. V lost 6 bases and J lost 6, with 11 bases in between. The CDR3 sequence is CASRGGSQTQYF. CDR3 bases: TGTGCCAGCAGGGGGGGTAGTCAGACCCAGTACTTC. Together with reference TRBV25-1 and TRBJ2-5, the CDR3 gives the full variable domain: EADIYQTPRYLVIGTGKKITLECSQTMGHDKMYWYQQDPGMELHLIHYSYGVNSTEKGDLSSESTVSRIRTEHFPLTLESARPSHTSQYLCASRGGSQTQYFGPGTRLLVL.

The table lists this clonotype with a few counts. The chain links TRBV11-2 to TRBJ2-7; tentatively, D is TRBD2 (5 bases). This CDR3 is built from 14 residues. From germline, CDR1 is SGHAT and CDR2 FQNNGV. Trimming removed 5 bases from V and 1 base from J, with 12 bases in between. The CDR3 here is CASSRQTSSYEQYF. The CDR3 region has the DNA TGTGCCAGCAGCCGACAAACTAGTTCCTACGAGCAGTACTTC.

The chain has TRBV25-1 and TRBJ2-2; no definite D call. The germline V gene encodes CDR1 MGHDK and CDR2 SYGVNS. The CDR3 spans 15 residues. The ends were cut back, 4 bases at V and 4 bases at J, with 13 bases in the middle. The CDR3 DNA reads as TGTGCCAGCAGTGGGCAGGCGCCTGGCACCGGGGAGCTGTTTTTT. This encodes CASSGQAPGTGELFF.

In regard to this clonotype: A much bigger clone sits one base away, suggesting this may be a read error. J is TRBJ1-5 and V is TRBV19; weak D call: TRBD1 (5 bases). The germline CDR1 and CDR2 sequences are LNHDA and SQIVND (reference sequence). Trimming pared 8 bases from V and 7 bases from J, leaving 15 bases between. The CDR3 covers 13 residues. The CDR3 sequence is CASCLTGGQPQHF. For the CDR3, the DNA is TGTGCCAGTTGTTTAACAGGAGGACAGCCCCAGCATTTT.

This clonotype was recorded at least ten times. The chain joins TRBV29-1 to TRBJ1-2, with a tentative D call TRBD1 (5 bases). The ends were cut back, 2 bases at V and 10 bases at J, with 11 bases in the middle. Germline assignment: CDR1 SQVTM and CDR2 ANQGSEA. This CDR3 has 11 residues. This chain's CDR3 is CSVEYGTNYTF. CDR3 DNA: TGCAGCGTTGAATATGGGACGAACTACACCTTC.